One sample yielded the 8 T cell receptor beta chains listed below, sequenced in a study of blood T cell repertoires in COVID-19. Method: immunoSEQ multiplex PCR; TCRdb's copy keeps in-frame clones and lacks some. The sample lists about 340,000 clones; 70% to 90% were seen once. The sample comprised peripheral blood. These receptors all come from a woman aged 55 to 70 with COVID-19, enrolled during active disease.

This clone was counted at least ten times. The rearrangement joins TRBV7-6 to TRBJ1-2, with 12 bases aligning to TRBD1. The junction had 5 bases not matched to a gene; V was cut back by 5 bases and J by 1 base. CDR1 and CDR2 (germline): SGHVS, FNYEAQ. The CDR3 covers 16 residues. This chain's CDR3 is CASSPGQGARNYGYTF. The DNA for the CDR3 is TGTGCCAGCAGCCCGGGACAGGGGGCGCGTAACTATGGCTACACCTTC.

The rearrangement joins TRBV12-3 or TRBV12-4 to TRBJ1-5; D remains unclear. The V end lost 6 bases, the J end lost 14 bases, and 17 bases lay between the germline ends. This CDR3 comprises 12 residues. For the CDR3, the DNA is TGTGCCAGCAGCCCCGGAGGGCCTTCTAAGCATTTT. As protein: CASSPGGPSKHF.

The chain has TRBV10-3 and TRBJ2-5; 10 bases agree with TRBD1. The V gene end was trimmed by 11 bases and the J gene end by 4 bases; junction bases not matched to a gene: 4. Germline V CDR1 and CDR2: ENHRY, SYGVKD. This CDR3 is 12 amino acids long. The CDR3 DNA follows: TGTGCCGCTCGGACAGGGGGAGAGACCCAGTACTTC. This codes for CAARTGGETQYF.

This chain connects TRBV7-6 to TRBJ1-6; possible D gene TRBD1, 6 bases. Deletions cut 8 bases from V and 3 bases from J, with 8 bases between. Germline V gives CDR1 SGHVS, CDR2 FNYEAQ. CDR3 length: 13 amino acids. In DNA, the CDR3 is TGTGCCAGCGGGGGCAGCTATAATTCACCCCTCCACTTT. Its translation: CASGGSYNSPLHF.

This chain connects TRBV5-1 to TRBJ1-5; D might be TRBD1 (5 bases). This CDR3 spans 14 amino acids. Trimming shortened V by 4 bases and J by 1 base, and 9 bases separated the two germline ends. CDR1 is SGHRS, CDR2 YFSETQ, per germline. The CDR3 DNA is TGCGCCAGCAGCGGAGGGGAAAGCAATCAGCCCCAGCATTTT. This codes for CASSGGESNQPQHF.

In DNA form, the CDR3 reads TGTGCCAGCAGTCTAAGGCGCAACAGGGAAAACTATGGCTACACCTTC. Its protein is CASSLRRNRENYGYTF. The chain uses TRBV7-8 and TRBJ1-2; D might be TRBD1 (6 bases). CDR3 length: 16 amino acids. The V and J ends lost 6 bases and 2 bases respectively, with 19 bases between them. Germline V gene lookup returns CDR1 SGHVS and CDR2 FQNEAQ.

The genes are TRBV6-7 and TRBJ1-5, with TRBD1 matching over 10 bases. TRBV6-7 is flagged as an ORF with uncertain function. V was clipped by 5 bases and J by 7 bases; unmatched bases: 8. CDR3 length: 15 residues. The CDR3 DNA is TGTGCCAGCAGTCGACAGGGGGCGAGATGGCAGCCCCAGCATTTT. Protein product: CASSRQGARWQPQHF.

The genes are TRBV27 and TRBJ1-6; D possibly corresponds to TRBD1 (6 bases). In germline, CDR1 is MNHEY, CDR2 SMNVEV (reference sequence). V lost 6 bases, J lost 4 bases, and 10 bases lay in between. The CDR3 loop spans 14 amino acids. The CDR3 DNA follows: TGTGCCAGCAGGGGCAGGGGTTATAATTCACCCCTCCACTTT. Protein product: CASRGRGYNSPLHF.